These 28 T cell receptor beta chains came from one sample sequenced in a study of blood T cells in healthy people across ages. A sample-barcoded 5' primer and a J-beta primer mix were used in a second PCR of roughly 7 to 11 cycles. TCRdb recomputed calls from the 5' RACE reads with MiXCR, one row per CDR3 protein. The table lists roughly 680,000 distinct CDR3 sequences, about 50% of them singletons. The sequenced sample consisted of blood. The receptors originated from a woman at least 80 years old in good health.

This clonotype was recorded many times. V gene TRBV24-1 combines with J gene TRBJ2-5; 9 nucleotides line up with TRBD2. J was trimmed by 7 bases and V by 5 bases; bases with no gene match: 4. Per germline, CDR1 KGHDR and CDR2 SFDVKD. This CDR3 comprises 13 residues. CDR3 sequence: CATSGTSVGTQYF. CDR3 coding DNA: TGTGCCACCAGTGGGACTAGCGTAGGGACCCAGTACTTC.

The chain recombines TRBV7-9 with TRBJ2-1; D remains ambiguous. The better agreement between TRBJ2-7 and the DNA end casts doubt on the J call. Germline V gene sequence: CDR1 SEHNR, CDR2 FQNEAQ (reference sequence). This CDR3 contains 14 residues. The DNA of the CDR3 is TGTGCCAGTCGGGCCCCCTTTTCCTACAATGAGCAGTACTTC. This gives the protein CASRAPFSYNEQYF.

Notes on this clonotype: A single base separates this from a much larger clone, so it may be a read error. The chain has TRBV28 and TRBJ2-7; TRBD2 might be the D (5 bases). The CDR3 length is 18 residues. Trimming pared 5 bases from V and 1 base from J, leaving 24 bases between. Germline V CDR1 and CDR2: MDHEN, SYDVKM. CDR3 nucleotide sequence: TGTGCCAGCAGTCTTGTATTTAATTGGTCTAGCACTTCCTACGAGCAGTACTTC. It yields the protein CASSLVFNWSSTSYEQYF.

The J gene is TRBJ2-1, the V gene TRBV12-3 or TRBV12-4; no firm D call. The CDR3 length is 13 residues. V was shortened by 5 bases and J by 3 bases, with 8 bases between the two germline ends. The CDR3: CASSVLDYNEQFF. The CDR3 DNA follows: TGTGCCAGCAGTGTATTGGACTACAATGAGCAGTTCTTC.

This clonotype was seen many times. The J gene is TRBJ2-1, the V gene TRBV5-1; 8 nucleotides match TRBD2. Looked up from germline, CDR1 is SGHRS and CDR2 is YFSETQ. This CDR3 has 16 amino acids. V shed 4 bases and J 0 bases; nucleotides not matched to a gene: 6. The CDR3 reads CASSIPTSGSYNEQFF. CDR3 nucleotide sequence: TGCGCCAGCAGCATACCCACTAGCGGCTCCTACAATGAGCAGTTCTTC.

The chain has TRBV20-1 and TRBJ2-6, with 11 bases identical to TRBD1. Germline lookup yields CDR1 DFQATT and CDR2 SNEGSKA (reference sequence). The CDR3 consists of 17 residues. Unmatched junction bases numbered 10, after V lost 6 bases and J lost 3 bases. The CDR3 DNA reads TGCAGTGCAGTCCGGGACAGGGGGAGGTATGGGGCCAACGTCCTGACTTTC. This encodes CSAVRDRGRYGANVLTF.

CDR3 DNA sequence: TGTGCCAGCAGCCCACTACATGGGGGACCCGAAGAGACCCAGTACTTC. Translation gives CASSPLHGGPEETQYF. V is TRBV12-3 or TRBV12-4 and J is TRBJ2-5, with D perhaps matching TRBD1 or TRBD2 (5 bases each). With 6 bases removed from V and 3 bases from J, the gap between germline ends came to 20 bases. CDR3 length: 16 residues.

Turning to this clonotype: This may come from a read error, since a much larger clone is one base off. The V call is TRBV20-1, the J call TRBJ2-7; 8 nucleotides line up with TRBD2. The germline V gene has CDR1 DFQATT and CDR2 SNEGSKA (reference sequence). CDR3 length equals 14 residues. Trimming cost V 0 bases and J 2 bases; bases outside gene matches: 3. The CDR3 bases are TGCAGTGCTAGAGAGCGGGAGGTCCCCTACGAGCAGTACTTC. Translated: CSAREREVPYEQYF.

This clonotype was counted a few times. This chain joins TRBV28 and TRBJ1-2; 11 nucleotides agree with TRBD1. Germline assignment: CDR1 MDHEN and CDR2 SYDVKM. The CDR3 loop spans 13 amino acids. The junction had 5 bases not matched to a gene; V was cut back by 10 bases and J by 4 bases. This chain's CDR3 is CATGTGGFYGYTF. In DNA, the CDR3 is TGTGCCACCGGGACAGGGGGATTCTATGGCTACACCTTC.

The chain carries TRBV7-2 and TRBJ1-1; maybe TRBD1 (6 bases). V lost 1 base to trimming and J lost 3 bases, with 12 bases between them. The CDR3 contains 15 residues. From germline, CDR1 is SGHTA and CDR2 FQGNSA. The CDR3 loop is CASSLEGRGDTEAFF. The CDR3 nucleotides are TGTGCCAGCAGCTTAGAGGGTAGGGGGGACACTGAAGCTTTCTTT.

This clonotype has a count of ten or more. J is TRBJ2-7 and V is TRBV20-1; D possibly corresponds to TRBD2 (5 bases). Germline loops: CDR1 DFQATT, CDR2 SNEGSKA (reference sequence). This CDR3 spans 15 amino acids. V was trimmed by 4 bases and J by 2 bases, leaving 18 bases between them. The CDR3: CSATPGVAITYEQYF. The DNA of the CDR3 is TGCAGTGCTACACCCGGGGTAGCGATCACCTACGAGCAGTACTTC.

Details on this clonotype: Possible read error: a much larger clone is one base away. The CDR3 sequence: CASSLRAGRAQTYNEQYF. The CDR3 DNA follows: TGTGCCAGCAGCCTCAGAGCGGGGAGGGCCCAGACCTACAATGAGCAGTACTTC. This rearrangement joins TRBV14 to TRBJ2-5; 7 bases match TRBD2. Germline V gene sequence: CDR1 SGHDN, CDR2 FVKESK. With 4 bases clipped from V and 11 bases from J, the junction kept 25 bases outside the gene matches. This CDR3 contains 18 residues.

In this sample, this clonotype turned up once. This chain links TRBV5-6 with TRBJ2-2; TRBD1 matches at 8 bases. Losses at the gene ends were 4 bases for V and 7 bases for J; bases not matched to a gene: 9. From germline, CDR1 is SGHDT and CDR2 YYEEEE. The CDR3 has 15 residues. CDR3 coding DNA: TGTGCCAGCAGCACAGGGGGAGGTTGGAACGGGGAGCTGTTTTTT. This gives the protein CASSTGGGWNGELFF.

The J gene is TRBJ2-6, the V gene TRBV7-2; D gene uncertain. This CDR3 spans 16 amino acids. The germline CDR1 and CDR2 sequences are SGHTA and FQGNSA. V lost 5 bases and J 0 bases, leaving 11 bases between the germline ends. The CDR3 nucleotides are TGTGCCAGCAGCCCCCGTCTTGGCTCTGGGGCCAACGTCCTGACTTTC. This gives the protein CASSPRLGSGANVLTF.

The chain combines TRBV13 with TRBJ2-6; 7 nucleotides line up with TRBD2. The CDR3 totals 17 residues. Trimming cost V 2 bases and J 0 bases; bases outside gene matches: 4. Germline V gives CDR1 PRHDT, CDR2 FYEKMQ (reference sequence). CDR3 protein: CASSLSGGDSGANVLTF. The CDR3 DNA is TGTGCCAGCAGCTTATCGGGGGGAGACTCTGGGGCCAACGTCCTGACTTTC.

This chain joins TRBV5-1 and TRBJ2-5; 7 bases agree with TRBD2. Germline CDR1 SGHRS, CDR2 YFSETQ. The ends lost 4 bases at V and 11 bases at J; junction bases unmatched: 14. The CDR3 runs 14 residues. CDR3 coding DNA: TGCGCCAGCAGCCCGAGGGCGGGAGTCAATGAGCAGTACTTC. It is translated as CASSPRAGVNEQYF.

This clonotype was counted at least ten times. This chain connects TRBV2 to TRBJ1-2; tentative D call: TRBD1 (6 bases). CDR1 SNHLY and CDR2 FYNNEI come from the germline V gene. The CDR3 covers 15 residues. V was trimmed by 7 bases and J by 4 bases, leaving 19 bases between them. The CDR3 sequence: CASIGGYGGFYGYTF. The CDR3 coding sequence is TGTGCCAGCATTGGGGGCTATGGGGGATTCTATGGCTACACCTTC.

This clonotype was observed a few times. A much larger clone sits a single nucleotide away, making a read error possible. The chain uses TRBV6-5 and TRBJ2-2, with D uncertain. V dropped 5 bases and J dropped 3 bases, with 13 bases sitting between them. Germline CDR1 is MNHEY and CDR2 is SVGAGI. The CDR3 has 15 amino acids. The CDR3 sequence: CASSLSESHTGELFF. The CDR3, as DNA: TGTGCCAGCAGTCTTTCCGAGTCACACACCGGGGAGCTGTTTTTT.

The chain links TRBV20-1 to TRBJ2-2; D ambiguous. The CDR3 loop spans 15 amino acids. V was clipped by 6 bases and J by 5 bases, with 19 bases between them. The germline CDR1 and CDR2 sequences are DFQATT and SNEGSKA (reference sequence). The CDR3 nucleotides are TGCAGTGCCAGAACAATAACGTACCCGACCGGGGAGCTGTTTTTT. Translated, it gives CSARTITYPTGELFF.

The table lists this clonotype with many counts. The J gene is TRBJ1-2, the V gene TRBV6-5; 9 nucleotides match TRBD1. V lost 4 bases to trimming and J lost 6 bases; unmatched junction nucleotides: 6. Germline V CDR1 and CDR2: MNHEY, SVGAGI. The CDR3 runs to 14 residues. CDR3 in amino acids: CASSLGQGNNGYTF. For the CDR3, the DNA is TGTGCCAGCAGTTTAGGACAGGGGAACAATGGCTACACCTTC.

This chain connects TRBV7-9 to TRBJ2-4; no definite D call. The CDR3 extends over 15 amino acids. Germline V gene sequence: CDR1 SEHNR, CDR2 FQNEAQ (reference sequence). V dropped 1 base and J dropped 0 bases, with 7 bases sitting between them. CDR3 DNA sequence: TGTGCCAGCAGCTTAGACTCACCAGCCAAAAACATTCAGTACTTC. It translates to CASSLDSPAKNIQYF.

This clonotype was counted many times. The chain uses TRBV12-3 or TRBV12-4 and TRBJ2-5, with D perhaps matching TRBD2 (6 bases). The CDR3 is 14 residues long. V lost 4 bases and J 5 bases, leaving 14 bases between the germline ends. CDR3 coding DNA: TGTGCCAGCAGTTCCAATGGAGGGAGTGAGACCCAGTACTTC. The encoded protein is CASSSNGGSETQYF.

The chain couples TRBV27 to TRBJ1-6, with D maybe TRBD1 (6 bases). The CDR3 is 15 residues long. Trimming removed 5 bases from V and 7 bases from J, with 15 bases in between. Germline V gene lookup returns CDR1 MNHEY and CDR2 SMNVEV (reference sequence). The CDR3 sequence is CASSDYRVPNSPLHF. In DNA form, the CDR3 reads TGTGCCAGCAGTGATTACAGGGTCCCAAATTCACCCCTCCACTTT.

As to this clonotype: Just one base apart from a much larger clone, this may be a read error. The chain couples TRBV7-2 to TRBJ2-1; the match to TRBD2 covers 10 bases. CDR1 is SGHTA and CDR2 is FQGNSA in the germline V gene. The length of the CDR3 is 13 residues. This CDR3 is CVSSLVGLAGAFF. CDR3 bases: TGTGTCAGCAGCTTAGTTGGGCTAGCGGGGGCGTTCTTC.

CDR3 DNA sequence: TGTGCCAGCAGTGACAGGGCGGCCACTGAAGCTTTCTTT. Amino acid sequence: CASSDRAATEAFF. The chain recombines TRBV6-1 with TRBJ1-1, with a tentative D call TRBD1 (5 bases). The CDR3 length is 13 residues. CDR1 is MNHNS and CDR2 is SASEGT in the germline V gene. Trimming left V 3 bases short and J 4 bases short, with 9 bases between.

Concerning this clonotype: Being one base from a much bigger clone, this may be a read error. The V and J genes are TRBV4-2 and TRBJ2-3; D is possibly TRBD2 (6 bases). V was trimmed by 1 base and J by 5 bases, leaving 13 bases between them. Germline CDR1 reads LGHNA; CDR2 reads YNFKEQ. CDR3 length: 15 amino acids. CDR3 in DNA: TGTGCCAGCAGCCAAGCTAGCGTAGGCATAGATACGCAGTATTTT. Translating gives CASSQASVGIDTQYF.

Regarding this clonotype: At one end the junction does not follow the germline gene, possibly because of a read error. V usage is TRBV3-1 and J usage is TRBJ2-7; weak D call: TRBD1 (6 bases). The CDR3 totals 13 residues. Germline CDR1 is LGHDT and CDR2 is YNNKEL (reference sequence). The CDR3 DNA sequence: TGTGTCAGCAGCCAAGGACAAGGGGGTGAGCAGTACTTC. Translating gives CVSSQGQGGEQYF.

This chain uses TRBV3-1 with TRBJ1-1; tentatively, D is TRBD1 (6 bases). The germline V gene has CDR1 LGHDT and CDR2 YNNKEL (reference sequence). V shed 5 bases and J shed 10 bases, with 14 bases lying between them. The CDR3 has 12 amino acids. The CDR3 nucleotides are TGTGCCAGCAGCAACAGGGACTCGGGAGCTTTCTTT. This translates into CASSNRDSGAFF.